This entry features one T cell receptor beta chain sequence. This sample stems from a study of blood T cell repertoires in COVID-19. Study as a whole: Acute and convalescent COVID-19 samples came from the United States, Italy and Spain. PBMCs, B-cell-depleted T cells, or T cells were the source of the cDNA or gDNA that made up the material.

As originally analysed: The assay estimated nucleated cells by amplifying reference gene primers. Method: immunoSEQ multiplex PCR; TCRdb's copy keeps in-frame clones and lacks some. V and J calls and clone size follow that table, whereas D and trimming were derived from the DNA. The sample contains about 68,000 clones, about 80% of which appear only once. The CDR3 runs 11 residues. V dropped 6 bases and J dropped 7 bases, with 12 bases sitting between them. Germline lookup yields CDR1 SQVTM and CDR2 ANQGSEA. The rearrangement links TRBV29-1 to TRBJ1-1; unclear D gene. This TCR was sampled from an elderly man with acute or convalescent COVID-19. Material: peripheral blood. The DNA of the CDR3 is TGCAGCGTCGCCTCGGGAATTGAAGCTTTCTTT. The encoded protein is CSVASGIEAFF.